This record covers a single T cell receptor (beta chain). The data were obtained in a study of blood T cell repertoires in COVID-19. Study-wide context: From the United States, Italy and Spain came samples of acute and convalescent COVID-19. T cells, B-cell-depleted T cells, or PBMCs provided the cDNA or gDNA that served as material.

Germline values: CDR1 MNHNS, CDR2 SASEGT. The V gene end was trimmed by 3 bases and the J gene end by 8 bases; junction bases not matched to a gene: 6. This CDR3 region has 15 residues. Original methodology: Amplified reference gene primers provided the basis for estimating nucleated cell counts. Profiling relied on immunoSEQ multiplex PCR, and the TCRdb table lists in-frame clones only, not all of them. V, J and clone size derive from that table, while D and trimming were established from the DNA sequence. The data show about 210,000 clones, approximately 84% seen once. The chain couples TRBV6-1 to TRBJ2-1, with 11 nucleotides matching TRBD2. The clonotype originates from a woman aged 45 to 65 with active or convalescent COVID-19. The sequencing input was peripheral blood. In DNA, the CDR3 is TGTGCCAGCAGTGACACTAGCGGGGGTCGCTATGAGCAGTTCTTC. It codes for CASSDTSGGRYEQFF.